This note documents a single T cell receptor (beta chain) sequence. Some clones are missing from TCRdb's copy, which holds only in-frame ones; the method was immunoSEQ multiplex PCR. In the table there are 55,000 to 90,000 clones, 88% of which are singletons. Autoimmune disease history or systemic immunosuppression meant exclusion. This sample stems from a study of OX40 agonist ivuxolimab in advanced cancers. About the study: In this trial design, patients received ivuxolimab intravenously at 0.01 to 10 mg/kg every 2 weeks. Each dose-escalation patient presented with hepatocellular carcinoma, melanoma, renal cell or head and neck cancer. Three partial responders included one hepatocellular carcinoma patient and two cutaneous melanoma patients.

The germline V gene has CDR1 MGHRA and CDR2 YSYEKL. V was pared by 0 bases and J by 0 bases, with 9 bases between. The CDR3 is made up of 16 amino acids. Sequences were derived from CD4+ or CD8+ T cells sorted from blood, sampled in a trial of the OX40 agonist ivuxolimab. The V gene is TRBV4-1, the J gene TRBJ1-5, with a tentative D call TRBD1 (5 bases). The clonotype was recovered from an adult with an advanced solid tumor such as melanoma, head and neck, liver or kidney cancer. CDR3 nucleotide sequence: TGCGCCAGCAGCCAAGAAACAGGTGATAGCAATCAGCCCCAGCATTTT. Protein product: CASSQETGDSNQPQHF.